These 10 T cell receptor beta chains came from one sample sequenced in a study of regulatory T cells in long-lasting Graves disease. Time point here: persistent/refractory GD, antithyroid drugs over 5 years with positive TRAb. PBMC RNA was the source of the TCR library. Construction of TCR beta libraries relied on iRepertoire HTBI primers and on Arm-PCR targeting CDR3 regions. One entry per CDR3 protein, called by TCRdb with MiXCR from the multiplex PCR reads. The table lists fewer than 600,000 distinct CDR3 sequences, 20% to 25% of them singletons, with over 10% in the top ten. This material consisted of peripheral blood mononuclear cells (PBMCs), taken when the disease was refractory, from a patient treated with antithyroid drugs. The receptors shown here come from a female donor with Graves disease.

The rearrangement links TRBV30 to TRBJ2-7, with D possibly matching TRBD2 (5 bases). CDR1 is GTSNPN, CDR2 SVGIG, per germline (reference sequence). V was pared by 2 bases and J by 0 bases, with 11 bases between. CDR3 length: 14 residues. The CDR3 DNA reads TGTGCCTGGAGTTACGGGATGTCCTCCTACGAGCAGTACTTC. This translates into CAWSYGMSSYEQYF.

In the case of this clonotype: A read error may explain this, as a much larger clone is one base away. The chain carries TRBV7-2 and TRBJ1-5; D unclear. The V end was cut by 1 base, the J end by 3 bases, with 10 bases between. From germline, CDR1 is SGHTA and CDR2 FQGNSA. This CDR3 contains 15 residues. The DNA for the CDR3 is TGTGCCAGCAGCTTAGTGGGTCCCCCCAATCAGCCCCAGCATTTT. Amino acid sequence: CASSLVGPPNQPQHF.

A note on this clonotype: With a much larger clone just one base away, this may be a read error. The CDR3 end shows no conserved phenylalanine or tryptophan, and so a read error is likely. The chain employs TRBV12-3 or TRBV12-4 and TRBJ1-1, with D possibly being TRBD1 (5 bases). Trimming pared 2 bases from V and 8 bases from J, leaving 12 bases between. The CDR3 has 13 residues. This chain's CDR3 is CASSLSGRGEAFI. The DNA of the CDR3 is TGTGCCAGCAGTTTATCAGGTAGGGGCGAAGCTTTCATT.

At least ten counts were recorded for this clonotype. This chain uses TRBV6-5 with TRBJ1-5; no definite D call. Deletions cut 0 bases from V and 7 bases from J, with 7 bases between. Germline values: CDR1 MNHEY, CDR2 SVGAGI. This CDR3 has 13 residues. CDR3 protein: CASSYSGWQPQHF. CDR3 DNA sequence: TGTGCCAGCAGTTACTCCGGTTGGCAGCCCCAGCATTTT.

The sample holds a few counts of this clonotype. This rearrangement joins TRBV30 to TRBJ1-2; 9 bases align to TRBD1. Germline V gene data show CDR1 as GTSNPN and CDR2 as SVGIG (reference sequence). V was pared by 1 base and J by 6 bases, with 6 bases of the junction left unmatched. CDR3 length: 14 amino acids. In DNA form, the CDR3 reads TGTGCCTGGAGTGCCGGGACAGGGTTCCATGGCTACACCTTC. Translation: CAWSAGTGFHGYTF. Together with reference TRBV30 and TRBJ1-2, the CDR3 gives the full variable domain: SQTIHQWPATLVQPVGSPLSLECTVEGTSNPNLYWYRQAAGRGLQLLFYSVGIGQISSEVPQNLSASRPQDRQFILSSKKLLLSDSGFYLCAWSAGTGFHGYTFGSGTRLTVV.

In this sample, this clonotype turned up many times. The J gene is TRBJ2-7, the V gene TRBV7-3; D possibly corresponds to TRBD1 (6 bases). Looked up from germline, CDR1 is SGHTA and CDR2 is FQGTGA. This CDR3 has 14 amino acids. V was pared by 1 base and J by 5 bases, with 12 bases between. In nucleotides, the CDR3 is TGTGCCAGCAGCTTAAATGCAGGGGTCGACGAGCAGTACTTC. Its translation is CASSLNAGVDEQYF.

On this clonotype itself: A junction boundary mismatches the germline segment, possibly from a read error. V is TRBV5-1 and J is TRBJ2-7; 9 nucleotides align to TRBD2. The CDR3 length is 15 residues. Germline V gene lookup returns CDR1 SGHRS and CDR2 YFSETQ. CDR3 loop: CASSFLAGSSYEQYF. The CDR3 region has the DNA TGCGCCAGCAGCTTCCTAGCGGGGTCCTCCTATGAGCAGTACTTC.

This clonotype has just a few counts. The rearrangement links TRBV7-9 to TRBJ2-7, with 9 nucleotides matching TRBD1. The trim removed 8 bases at V and 3 bases at J, leaving 8 bases unmatched. CDR1 and CDR2 (germline): SEHNR, FQNEAQ (reference sequence). The CDR3 loop spans 14 amino acids. This CDR3 is CASVLPGQGYEQYF. CDR3 nucleotide sequence: TGTGCCAGCGTCCTACCGGGACAGGGCTACGAGCAGTACTTC.

This clonotype was found many times. The genes are TRBV2 and TRBJ1-6; D is undetermined. Germline lookup yields CDR1 SNHLY and CDR2 FYNNEI. This CDR3 is built from 13 residues. Trimming left V 10 bases short and J 6 bases short, with 13 bases between. CDR3 nucleotide sequence: TGTGCCAACACCCGGAGCCTTAATTCACCCCTCCACTTT. This encodes CANTRSLNSPLHF. The full variable domain, rest sourced from reference TRBV2 and TRBJ1-6, is EPEVTQTPSHQVTQMGQEVILRCVPISNHLYFYWYRQILGQKVEFLVSFYNNEISEKSEIFDDQFSVERPDGSNFTLKIRSTKLEDSAMYFCANTRSLNSPLHFGNGTRLTVT.

Many counts were recorded for this clonotype. This sequence joins TRBV29-1 and TRBJ1-2; 9 bases match TRBD1. The CDR3 has 14 residues. Per the germline V gene, CDR1 is SQVTM and CDR2 is ANQGSEA. J gave up 8 bases and V 7 bases, and 14 bases lay outside the gene matches. The CDR3 loop reads CSADARDRANGYTF. The CDR3 DNA reads TGCAGCGCCGACGCTAGGGACAGGGCTAACGGCTACACCTTC.